The rows below give T cell receptor beta chains drawn from one sample of a study of cytomegalovirus exposure and HLA in healthy donors. Libraries were prepared by immunoSEQ multiplex PCR; TCRdb keeps only in-frame clonotypes and omits some of them. The table records approximately 120,000 clones, nearly 70% of them present only once. Sequencing was done on a sample of PBMCs. The receptors originated from a woman in her seventies in good health and CMV-seropositive. The CDR3 runs from the conserved cysteine through the conserved F or W. A D gene is named only where the DNA matches it firmly. Size is stated for part of the rows, as once, few or many counts, or as a class when the clone is expanded.

-,-,TRBV11-1,TRBJ1-1,CASSPGRAGEAFF,TGTGCCAGCAGCCCCGGACGAGCGGGTGAAGCTTTCTTT
-,-,TRBV2,TRBJ1-1,CASRETGASLDGEAFF,TGTGCCAGCAGAGAGACAGGAGCCTCCCTGGATGGTGAAGCTTTCTTT
-,TRBD1,TRBV6-5,TRBJ1-1,CASSYSGQMNTEAFF,TGTGCCAGCAGTTACTCGGGACAGATGAACACTGAAGCTTTCTTT
few,-,TRBV6-1,TRBJ2-5,CASSVIQETQYF,TGTGCCAGCAGTGTAATCCAAGAGACCCAGTACTTC
-,-,TRBV10-3,TRBJ2-7,CAISEDLSSYEQYF,TGTGCCATCAGTGAGGACTTGAGCTCCTACGAGCAGTACTTC
few,TRBD1,TRBV10-2,TRBJ2-3,CASGGQGKNTQYF,TGCGCCAGCGGGGGACAGGGGAAGAATACGCAGTATTTT
-,TRBD1,TRBV7-2,TRBJ2-7,CASSLEGQGPLEQYF,TGTGCCAGCAGCTTAGAGGGACAGGGCCCCTTGGAGCAGTACTTC
few,-,TRBV7-2,TRBJ2-1,CASSLEIGGGNEQFF,TGTGCCAGCAGCTTAGAGATAGGGGGGGGAAATGAGCAGTTCTTC
-,-,TRBV12-1,TRBJ2-1,CASSSRDRGYNEQFF,TGTGCCAGCAGCTCCAGGGACAGGGGGTACAATGAGCAGTTCTTC
-,-,TRBV12-2,TRBJ2-7,CASRTGRGYEQYF,TGTGCAAGTCGCACCGGACGGGGCTACGAGCAGTACTTC
once,TRBD1,TRBV6-1,TRBJ1-4,CASGGQSNEKLFF,TGTGCCAGCGGGGGACAGTCTAATGAAAAACTGTTTTTT
few,-,TRBV6-6,TRBJ2-5,CASSTGETQYF,TGTGCCAGCAGTACCGGAGAGACCCAGTACTTC
-,TRBD1,TRBV6-5,TRBJ1-6,CASRPQGAYNSPLHF,TGTGCCAGCAGACCACAGGGGGCGTATAATTCACCCCTCCACTTT
-,-,TRBV30,TRBJ1-1,CAWSGLDKIGNTEAFF,TGTGCCTGGAGTGGCCTGGACAAAATAGGGAACACTGAAGCTTTCTTT
-,-,TRBV7-3,TRBJ2-1,CASSALPTLYNEQFF,TGTGCCAGCAGCGCACTCCCGACACTTTACAATGAGCAGTTCTTC
-,-,TRBV19,TRBJ1-1,CASSRITVNTEAFF,TGTGCCAGTAGTCGGATAACAGTGAACACTGAAGCTTTCTTT
-,TRBD2,TRBV6-6,TRBJ2-3,CASSQSLAGGPDTQYF,TGTGCCAGCAGTCAGTCCTTAGCGGGGGGGCCAGATACGCAGTATTTT
-,-,TRBV23-1,TRBJ1-2,CASSQSGRDYGYTF,TGCGCCAGCAGTCAATCAGGCAGGGACTATGGCTACACCTTC
few,-,TRBV5-1,TRBJ1-2,CASSNAGEIGYTF,TGCGCCAGCAGCAATGCAGGGGAAATTGGCTACACCTTC
-,-,TRBV19,TRBJ1-1,CASSTGVGIGAEAFF,TGTGCCAGTAGTACAGGGGTGGGGATAGGGGCTGAAGCTTTCTTT
-,TRBD1,TRBV11-3,TRBJ1-6,CASSEGALNSPLHF,TGTGCCAGCTCGGAGGGGGCCTTAAATTCACCCCTCCACTTT
once,-,TRBV5-4,TRBJ1-2,CASTTTLTGPLGYTF,TGTGCCAGCACCACGACACTAACAGGCCCTCTCGGCTACACCTTC
-,-,TRBV30,TRBJ1-2,CAWSTTSPGGYGYTF,TGTGCCTGGAGCACGACTTCACCTGGTGGCTATGGCTACACCTTC
once,-,TRBV10-3,TRBJ1-6,CAISESGHRGLSDNSPLHF,TGTGCCATCAGTGAGTCGGGACATCGGGGCCTCAGCGATAATTCACCCCTCCACTTT
few,-,TRBV5-1,TRBJ1-1,CASRYRQERNTEAFF,TGCGCCAGCAGATACCGACAGGAGAGGAACACTGAAGCTTTCTTT
-,-,TRBV6-5,TRBJ1-5,CASSSQKSNQPQHF,TGTGCCAGCAGTTCCCAGAAAAGCAATCAGCCCCAGCATTTT
-,TRBD1,TRBV6-6,TRBJ1-6,CASSQTGENSPLHF,TGTGCCAGCAGTCAGACAGGGGAAAATTCACCCCTCCACTTT
-,-,TRBV2,TRBJ2-7,CASSQSGREQYF,TGTGCCAGCAGTCAGTCGGGGAGGGAGCAGTACTTC
-,-,TRBV2,TRBJ2-7,CASSGTFSEQYF,TGTGCCAGCAGTGGGACATTCAGCGAGCAGTACTTC
many,TRBD1,TRBV25-1,TRBJ1-1,CASSDRTGVNTEAFF,TGTGCCAGCAGTGACCGGACAGGGGTGAACACTGAAGCTTTCTTT
-,-,TRBV30,TRBJ2-5,CAWSRGGGPTETQYF,TGTGCCTGGAGTCGAGGGGGGGGGCCTACGGAGACCCAGTACTTC
-,-,TRBV7-8,TRBJ1-5,CASSPLPSGNQPQHF,TGTGCCAGCAGCCCTCTCCCTAGTGGCAATCAGCCCCAGCATTTT
few,TRBD1,TRBV19,TRBJ2-3,CASSEGASTDTQYF,TGTGCCAGTAGCGAGGGGGCGAGCACAGATACGCAGTATTTT
once,-,TRBV5-1,TRBJ2-7,CASSLGRLDYEQYF,TGCGCCAGCAGCTTGGGTCGACTAGACTACGAGCAGTACTTC
once,-,TRBV10-3,TRBJ1-4,CAISDSGGVNEKLFF,TGTGCCATCAGTGACTCTGGGGGCGTCAATGAAAAACTGTTTTTT
-,TRBD1,TRBV5-1,TRBJ1-6,CASGSGGGGFGSLHF,TGCGCCAGCGGCTCAGGGGGCGGAGGTTTTGGATCCCTCCACTTT
-,-,TRBV30,TRBJ2-7,CAREGGDNSYEQYF,TGTGCCAGGGAGGGGGGAGACAACTCCTACGAGCAGTACTTC
-,-,TRBV7-9,TRBJ2-5,CASSLTGGYETQYF,TGTGCCAGCAGCTTAACGGGGGGCTATGAGACCCAGTACTTC
-,TRBD2,TRBV4-1,TRBJ2-2,CASSQYSGGAETGELFF,TGCGCCAGCAGCCAGTATAGCGGGGGGGCCGAGACCGGGGAGCTGTTTTTT
-,-,TRBV7-9,TRBJ1-1,CSSSSGENTEAFF,TGTTCCAGCAGCTCAGGGGAGAACACTGAAGCTTTCTTT
few,-,TRBV4-1,TRBJ1-1,CASSQDSGLVFEAFF,TGCGCCAGCAGCCAAGACTCAGGGCTCGTTTTCGAAGCTTTCTTT
-,-,TRBV6-6,TRBJ1-1,CASSQGPNTEAFF,TGTGCCAGCAGCCAGGGCCCAAACACTGAAGCTTTCTTT